This T cell receptor beta chain comes out of a study of blood T cell repertoires in COVID-19 (dated by TCRdb to about 2020). At the level of the whole study: Collaborator samples came from the United States, Italy and Spain and covered acute and convalescent phases of COVID-19. Samples were obtained from the ongoing ImmuneRACE study (first 160 participants) and from over 1,000 subjects provided by 6 global collaborators. Where available, HLA class I and class II types were taken from metadata supplied by the sample provider and were not determined by assay-based typing. The prospective study material was composed of cDNA or gDNA derived from T cells, B-cell-depleted T cells, or PBMCs. A freely available public database, intended as a resource for researchers studying the immune response to SARS-CoV-2, is where the repertoires were released. Sample metadata almost always included a de-identified subject ID, COVID-19 status, age in years and sex. The dataset comprised deeply sampled blood TCRbeta repertoires from subjects exposed to, actively infected with, or recovered from COVID-19.

Trimming removed 7 bases from V and 2 bases from J, leaving 11 bases between the germline ends. There are 13 amino acids in the CDR3, from cysteine to phenylalanine inclusive. Of the read, only the CDR3 DNA is kept; its 39 bases are in frame from base 1. Reading the germline V gene (reference sequence) gives CDR1 MNHEY and CDR2 SMNVEV. Concerning this clone itself: Its recognized antigen is unknown. No clone much larger than this one lies a single base away; base qualities are absent.

TCRbeta CDR3 regions were amplified from genomic DNA using the immunoSEQ Assay, a bias-controlled multiplex PCR. The original methods were these. The number of nucleated cells in each sample was estimated from the amplification of reference gene primers within the assay. Sequence reads were collapsed and filtered to measure the absolute abundance of every unique TCRbeta CDR3 rearrangement. Productive Simpson clonality was computed per sample as the square root of Simpson's diversity index over productive rearrangements. Drawn from immuneACCESS, this table holds only the in-frame rearrangements with V and J called that TCRdb kept. Clones are partly lost; checked studies trace under half to an unresolved V gene and leave the rest unexplained. The D gene and trimming were derived from the DNA, and the V and J assignments and clone size from that table. The sample has about 68,000 clones on record, about nine tenths of them singletons. The biggest ten clones account for 5.5% to 8% of the sample.

The paper's findings and limits, for the study overall: The quantity of clinical and demographic metadata differed by source and by participant and was supplied without curation.

Each collaborating institution followed its own protocols to collect whole blood in K2EDTA tubes. For TCRbeta analysis, collaborators shipped samples as frozen whole blood, isolated PBMCs, or DNA extracted from either of those sample types. The V gene is TRBV27 and the J gene is TRBJ1-1, with a weak D call of TRBD1 (5 bases match). The sample comprised peripheral blood. The clonotype comes from a man aged 50-60 years with active COVID-19. The sequenced DNA is TGTGCCAGCACAGGGTGGTCTAACACTGAAGCTTTCTTT. Its coded protein is CASTGWSNTEAFF.